These T cell receptor beta chains were read from a single sample in a study of early T cells in non-severe SARS-CoV-2 infection. TCRdb processed the 5' RACE reads anew with MiXCR; each CDR3 protein has one entry. Of approximately 69,000 distinct CDR3 sequences listed, more than 10% are singletons. What was sequenced was whole blood. The source is an adult who was a healthcare worker with PCR-confirmed SARS-CoV-2 infection or an uninfected control (not recorded which). CDR3s include the opening cysteine and the closing phenylalanine or tryptophan. D genes are given only for firm matches. Expanded clones get a size class; other rows say once, few or many, or leave the size out.

d_gene	j_gene	abundance	v_gene	CDR3nt	CDR3aa
NA	TRBJ1-3	NA	TRBV7-6	TGTGCCAGCAGCCCGGGCGGGACTGGAAACACCATATATTTT	CASSPGGTGNTIYF
TRBD2	TRBJ2-1	once	TRBV20-1	TGCAGTGCTAGAGTACCTAGCGGCCTTGATGAGCAGTTCTTC	CSARVPSGLDEQFF
NA	TRBJ2-1	many	TRBV6-1	TGTGCCAGCACTCAGACGGTGTACAATGAGCAGTTCTTC	CASTQTVYNEQFF
TRBD1	TRBJ1-2	many	TRBV28	TGTGCCAGCAGTACCGCCGGGACAGGGTTTAACTATGGCTACACCTTC	CASSTAGTGFNYGYTF
NA	TRBJ2-6	many	TRBV20-1	TGCAGTGCTTCCACCCCCACCCCTGGGGCCAACGTCCTGACTTTC	CSASTPTPGANVLTF
NA	TRBJ2-2	many	TRBV7-2	TGTGCCAGCAGCTTATACGGGAGCGGCACCGGGGAGCTGTTTTTT	CASSLYGSGTGELFF
NA	TRBJ1-1	medium-sized	TRBV5-4	TGTGCCAGCAGCTTGGATTCGGCTGAAGCTTTCTTT	CASSLDSAEAFF
TRBD2	TRBJ2-1	many	TRBV29-1	TGCAGCGTTGAAGCGTTGTCGGGACTAGCGGGAAAGCAGTTCTTC	CSVEALSGLAGKQFF
TRBD2	TRBJ2-7	once	TRBV9	TGTGCCAGCAGCGCCAATAGCGGGAGGGCCTGGGAGCAGTACTTC	CASSANSGRAWEQYF
NA	TRBJ2-5	few	TRBV5-1	TGCGCCAGCAGCGTGGGGCCGGGAGAGACCCAGTACTTC	CASSVGPGETQYF
TRBD1	TRBJ2-7	few	TRBV20-1	TGCAGTGCTAGAGATTGGGGACAGGCTGGCTACGAGCAGTACTTC	CSARDWGQAGYEQYF
NA	TRBJ2-3	few	TRBV12-3/TRBV12-4	TGTGCCAGCAGTTCGGTGGGAGCGGAAGATACGCAGTATTTT	CASSSVGAEDTQYF
TRBD2	TRBJ2-3	many	TRBV3-1	TGTGCCAGCAGCCCGAGGGGTAGCGGGATTAGGACAGATACGCAGTATTTT	CASSPRGSGIRTDTQYF
NA	TRBJ2-6	many	TRBV7-2	TGTGCCAGCAGCTGGAACTCTGGGGCCAACGTCCTGACTTTC	CASSWNSGANVLTF
TRBD2	TRBJ2-7	NA	TRBV20-1	TGCAGTGCTAGAGATACTAGCGGGGAAAGCTCCTACGAGCAGTACTTC	CSARDTSGESSYEQYF
NA	TRBJ1-1	many	TRBV28	TGTGCCAGCGGGGATTGGCAGGGAAACACTGAAGCTTTCTTT	CASGDWQGNTEAFF
NA	TRBJ2-7	few	TRBV18	TGTGCCAGCTCACCTTGGGATGGCCCTAAGGAGCAGTACTTC	CASSPWDGPKEQYF
NA	TRBJ2-3	NA	TRBV28	TGTGCCAGCAGTTCAAAGCCCATGACAGGTCGAGGCACAGATACGCAGTATTTT	CASSSKPMTGRGTDTQYF
NA	TRBJ2-1	few	TRBV6-2/TRBV6-3	TGTGCCAGCAGTTTCTCAGGGTCCTCCAATGAGCAGTTCTTC	CASSFSGSSNEQFF
NA	TRBJ2-7	NA	TRBV20-1	TGCAGTGCCGGTGGGGCGGCTCGCGAGCAGTACTTC	CSAGGAAREQYF
NA	TRBJ2-2	many	TRBV29-1	TGCAGCGTAGGGAACACCGGGGAGCTGTTTTTT	CSVGNTGELFF
TRBD2	TRBJ2-5	many	TRBV6-6	TGTGCCAGCAGGGGGACTAGGAGCGGGGAGACCCAGTACTTC	CASRGTRSGETQYF
NA	TRBJ2-1	many	TRBV7-2	TGTGCCAGCAGCTTCCAGCGGTACAATGAGCAGTTCTTC	CASSFQRYNEQFF
NA	TRBJ2-1	NA	TRBV20-1	TGCAGTGCTAGTAGCTACAATGAGCAGTTCTTC	CSASSYNEQFF
TRBD2	TRBJ2-2	NA	TRBV7-2	TGTGCCAGCAGGGCGGGGGCCGGGGAGCTGTTTTTT	CASRAGAGELFF
TRBD2	TRBJ2-7	few	TRBV5-5	TGTGCCAGCAGCCCCCTGGCGGGAGGCACCTACGAGCAGTACTTC	CASSPLAGGTYEQYF
TRBD2	TRBJ2-7	NA	TRBV29-1	TGCAGCGCCCGGGAGGGGGGCTCTCCCATCTACGAGCAGTACTTC	CSAREGGSPIYEQYF
NA	TRBJ2-1	few	TRBV27	TGTGCCAGCAGTTTTCGTCGGGGGGCGAAAAATGAGCAGTTCTTC	CASSFRRGAKNEQFF
TRBD1	TRBJ1-1	NA	TRBV6-1	TGTGCCAGCAGTGCGCAGGGGGCGCTGGGGACTGAAGCTTTCTTT	CASSAQGALGTEAFF
TRBD2	TRBJ2-3	medium-sized	TRBV5-4	TGTGCCAGCAGCTTGGGGACTAGCGGCAGCACAGATACGCAGTATTTT	CASSLGTSGSTDTQYF
NA	TRBJ1-1	few	TRBV18	TGTGCCAGCTCACAAGGAGCGAGCACTGAAGCTTTCTTT	CASSQGASTEAFF
NA	TRBJ2-2	NA	TRBV6-5	TGTGCCAGCAGATCCCCAGGGTATCCGAACACCGGGGAGCTGTTTTTT	CASRSPGYPNTGELFF
TRBD1	TRBJ2-5	few	TRBV5-4	TGTGCCAGCAGCTCGACAGGGAGCGAAGAGACCCAGTACTTC	CASSSTGSEETQYF
TRBD1	TRBJ2-7	NA	TRBV29-1	TGCAGCGTTGTTGGGGACAGTATCTACGAGCAGTACTTC	CSVVGDSIYEQYF
TRBD1	TRBJ2-7	few	TRBV6-1	TGTGCCAGCACCCCGGGACAGGGAGGCGAGCAGTACTTC	CASTPGQGGEQYF